Presented here are 17 T cell receptor beta chains from one specimen sequenced in a study of T cells expressing NK-cell markers. After re-calling the 5' RACE reads, TCRdb lists one entry per CDR3 protein, DNA absent. Its table records roughly 380,000 distinct CDR3 sequences. Material for sequencing was blood T cells: a sorted CD56 or NKG2C T cell subset, CD4+ or CD8+ T cells, or bulk PBMC T cells (not recorded which). The receptors originated from a man aged 18-75 years in good health.

The chain recombines TRBV5-1 with TRBJ1-2; TCRdb gives TRBD1 as the D gene, but with no DNA this cannot be confirmed. The germline gives CDR1 SGHRS, CDR2 YFSETQ. The CDR3 has 14 amino acids. The CDR3 is CASSEPGQNYGYTF.

This chain joins TRBV5-1 and TRBJ2-2; TCRdb gives TRBD1 as the D gene, but with no DNA this cannot be confirmed. CDR1 SGHRS and CDR2 YFSETQ come from the germline V gene. This CDR3 has 14 amino acids. The CDR3 here is CASRPDRVTGELFF.

V is TRBV12-3 or TRBV12-4 and J is TRBJ1-5. This CDR3 has 16 residues. This chain's CDR3 is CASSGREWYSNQPQHF.

V gene TRBV11-1 combines with J gene TRBJ2-4; TCRdb returns TRBD2, unconfirmable since there is no DNA. Germline CDR1 is SGHAT and CDR2 is FQDESV (reference sequence). This CDR3 comprises 18 residues. Here the CDR3 reads CASRPGLVFDDAKNIQYF. Drawing the rest from reference TRBV11-1 and TRBJ2-4, the complete variable domain is EAEVAQSPRYKITEKSQAVAFWCDPISGHATLYWYRQILGQGPELLVQFQDESVVDDSQLPKDRFSAERLKGVDSTLKIQPAELGDSAMYLCASRPGLVFDDAKNIQYFGAGTRLSVL.

J is TRBJ1-2 and V is TRBV20-1; checking the TCRdb D call of TRBD1 is not possible without DNA. The CDR3 is made up of 13 amino acids. Per germline, CDR1 DFQATT and CDR2 SNEGSKA (reference sequence). CDR3 amino acids: CSAYRDSNYGYTF.

The J gene is TRBJ2-7, the V gene TRBV6-2 or TRBV6-3; the TRBD2 assignment by TCRdb is unverifiable without DNA. The germline V gene has CDR1 MNHEY and CDR2 SVGEGT. The CDR3 runs to 13 residues. The CDR3: CASSYGGLPEQYF.

This rearrangement joins TRBV20-1 to TRBJ1-2; TCRdb outputs TRBD1, but without DNA this stays unchecked. This CDR3 has 15 amino acids. The germline gives CDR1 DFQATT, CDR2 SNEGSKA (reference sequence). CDR3 amino acids: CSASGGGRKDYGYTF.

The chain uses TRBV12-3 or TRBV12-4 and TRBJ1-6. The CDR3 covers 16 residues. The CDR3 sequence: CASSLSGQLFNSPLHF.

The chain has TRBV12-3 or TRBV12-4 and TRBJ1-1; TCRdb's D call of TRBD1 is untestable without DNA. There are 14 residues in the CDR3. CDR3 protein: CASILQGGNTEAFF.

V gene TRBV12-3 or TRBV12-4 combines with J gene TRBJ1-1. The CDR3 is 15 residues long. The CDR3 protein is CASSQPDYPNTEAFF.

The chain links TRBV20-1 to TRBJ2-7; TCRdb selects TRBD1, and the lack of DNA leaves this call unchecked. The CDR3 has 14 amino acids. CDR1 DFQATT and CDR2 SNEGSKA come from the germline V gene (reference sequence). The CDR3 reads CSAPDLTGGYEQYF.

The chain is built from TRBV11-2 and TRBJ2-1; checking the TCRdb D call of TRBD1 is not possible without DNA. The CDR3 extends over 18 amino acids. The germline gives CDR1 SGHAT, CDR2 FQNNGV. The CDR3 here is CASSRNSAGQGATNEQFF.

The genes are TRBV7-9 and TRBJ2-3; the D call of TRBD2 rests on TCRdb alone, since no DNA is present to check it. Germline V gene sequence: CDR1 SEHNR, CDR2 FQNEAQ (reference sequence). The CDR3 is 15 amino acids. CDR3 region: CASSRRGDPTDTQYF.

The chain employs TRBV6-1 and TRBJ2-2; absent DNA, TCRdb's TRBD1 call cannot be checked. Germline values: CDR1 MNHNS, CDR2 SASEGT. CDR3 length equals 16 residues. CDR3: CASRPPGQGDTGELFF.

The chain is built from TRBV20-1 and TRBJ1-5; the TCRdb D gene call, TRBD1, has no DNA to confirm it. The germline gives CDR1 DFQATT, CDR2 SNEGSKA (reference sequence). The CDR3 is made up of 14 amino acids. CDR3 in amino acids: CSAGRTVGNQPQHF.

The CDR3 spells CASSLVSGGRTETQYF. The chain joins TRBV7-6 to TRBJ2-5; TCRdb selects TRBD1, and the lack of DNA leaves this call unchecked. In germline, CDR1 is SGHVS, CDR2 FNYEAQ. The CDR3 loop spans 16 amino acids.

This rearrangement joins TRBV11-1 to TRBJ2-2; TCRdb returns TRBD1, unconfirmable since there is no DNA. Germline lookup yields CDR1 SGHAT and CDR2 FQDESV (reference sequence). This CDR3 is built from 15 residues. The CDR3 sequence is CASSPRGVNTGELFF.